This T cell receptor (beta chain) emerged from a study of early T cells in non-severe SARS-CoV-2 infection. In this sample, this clonotype turned up many times. TCRdb re-called the 5' RACE reads through MiXCR, storing one row per CDR3 protein. This table holds over 55,000 distinct CDR3 sequences, 10% to 15% found once. Per germline, CDR1 KGHSH and CDR2 LQKENI. CDR3 length: 14 residues. The V end was cut by 3 bases, the J end by 3 bases, with 9 bases between. The TCR comes from an adult who was a healthcare worker with PCR-confirmed SARS-CoV-2 infection or an uninfected control (not recorded which). Source material: whole blood. The chain employs TRBV18 and TRBJ1-5, with no clear D. This CDR3 is CASSPAGHNQPQHF. The CDR3, as DNA: TGTGCCAGCTCACCGGCCGGCCACAATCAGCCCCAGCATTTT.